A single sample is the source of the 32 T cell receptor beta chains below, sequenced in a study of cytomegalovirus exposure and HLA in healthy donors. PCR primers comprised 60 Vbeta and 13 Jbeta primers. Sequencing used immunoSEQ multiplex PCR; TCRdb keeps in-frame clones, though not all of them. Altogether over 100,000 clones are present, just under 75% being singletons, with the ten largest covering approximately 7%. Sequenced input: PBMCs. The receptors were gathered from a man aged 35-49 years in good health and CMV-seropositive.

The chain combines TRBV4-2 with TRBJ2-1, with 8 bases aligning to TRBD2. In germline, CDR1 is LGHNA, CDR2 YNFKEQ. The CDR3 is 15 residues long. V lost 5 bases to trimming and J lost 5 bases; unmatched junction nucleotides: 8. The CDR3 loop reads CASSFAGGLHNEQFF. In nucleotides, the CDR3 is TGTGCCAGCAGCTTCGCGGGGGGCCTCCACAATGAGCAGTTCTTC.

This clone has more than one count but fewer than ten. The V gene is TRBV4-2, the J gene TRBJ1-6, with 7 positions matching TRBD1. The V and J ends lost 1 base and 7 bases, in that order; junction bases with no gene match: 1. This CDR3 contains 14 residues. Germline CDR1 is LGHNA and CDR2 is YNFKEQ. This CDR3 is CASSQGTGNSPLHF. In DNA, the CDR3 is TGTGCCAGCAGCCAAGGGACAGGCAATTCACCCCTCCACTTT.

The chain joins TRBV2 to TRBJ2-1; no definite D call. This CDR3 contains 13 residues. Germline V CDR1 and CDR2: SNHLY, FYNNEI. Between the trimmed V and J ends, which lost 2 bases and 4 bases, there was a span of 6 bases. The CDR3 DNA reads as TGTGCCAGCAGTGAAACACAGTACAATGAGCAGTTCTTC. It is translated as CASSETQYNEQFF.

The chain is built from TRBV28 and TRBJ1-2, with D possibly matching TRBD1 (6 bases). The V and J ends lost 6 bases and 8 bases respectively, with 19 bases between them. Germline loops: CDR1 MDHEN, CDR2 SYDVKM. The CDR3 loop spans 14 amino acids. CDR3 residues: CASRGTRGIRGYTF. The DNA for the CDR3 is TGTGCCAGCAGGGGGACAAGGGGAATAAGAGGCTACACCTTC.

V usage is TRBV6-5 and J usage is TRBJ2-3; the D gene is possibly TRBD1 (5 bases). V was shortened by 10 bases and J by 1 base, with 15 bases between the two germline ends. Per the germline V gene, CDR1 is MNHEY and CDR2 is SVGAGI. This CDR3 has 14 amino acids. The CDR3 DNA reads TGTGCCACCAGGTTGGGGCTAGGCACAGATACGCAGTATTTT. Its protein product is CATRLGLGTDTQYF.

This chain links TRBV5-1 with TRBJ1-4; D is possibly TRBD1 (6 bases). The CDR3 is 18 residues long. V lost 2 bases to trimming and J lost 11 bases, with 28 bases between them. Germline CDR1 and CDR2: SGHRS and YFSETQ. CDR3 protein: CASSLGAHRVGDFVKLFF. The CDR3 nucleotides are TGCGCCAGCAGCTTAGGGGCTCACAGGGTAGGGGATTTTGTCAAACTGTTTTTT.

As concerns this clone: Other DNA sequences from this sample encode an identical CDR3 as well. The chain combines TRBV6-6 with TRBJ2-5; no firm D call. Trimming shortened V by 5 bases and J by 1 base, and 11 bases separated the two germline ends. CDR1 and CDR2 (germline): MNHNY, SVGAGI (reference sequence). The CDR3 spans 14 residues. The CDR3 DNA reads as TGTGCCAGCAGTCCCGGTGGGCCCCAAGAGACCCAGTACTTC. It yields the protein CASSPGGPQETQYF.

The V gene is TRBV5-1, the J gene TRBJ1-4; perhaps TRBD1 as D (6 bases). Germline loops: CDR1 SGHRS, CDR2 YFSETQ. Deletions cut 0 bases from V and 7 bases from J, with 13 bases between. This CDR3 contains 15 residues. CDR3 in DNA: TGCGCCAGCAGCTTGGCCGTGGGGGCTGTTGAAAAACTGTTTTTT. Residues: CASSLAVGAVEKLFF.

This chain links TRBV28 with TRBJ1-3; D is possibly TRBD1 (5 bases). The germline gives CDR1 MDHEN, CDR2 SYDVKM. The CDR3 contains 14 residues. The V gene lost 6 bases and the J gene lost 2 bases, with 11 bases spanning the gap. This CDR3 is CASRPRGAGNTIYF. The CDR3 DNA sequence: TGTGCCAGCAGGCCTCGGGGGGCTGGAAACACCATATATTTT.

The rearrangement links TRBV6-4 to TRBJ2-1, with D possibly matching TRBD2 (6 bases). The V end was cut by 2 bases, the J end by 10 bases, with 15 bases between. The germline CDR1 and CDR2 sequences are MRHNA and SNTAGT. The CDR3 has 14 amino acids. In nucleotides, the CDR3 is TGTGCCAGCAGTGACGGGGGGTTTTTTACGGAGCAGTTCTTC. Translating it yields CASSDGGFFTEQFF.

This clone showed up just a few times. This sequence joins TRBV7-6 and TRBJ2-2; TRBD1 is a possible D gene (5 bases). Per germline, CDR1 SGHVS and CDR2 FNYEAQ. Trimming took off 8 bases at V and 7 bases at J, with 17 bases between the two ends. This CDR3 region has 14 residues. As DNA, the CDR3 is TGTGCCAGCGGTGCTGGACACCACGGCGGGGAGCTGTTTTTT. Protein: CASGAGHHGGELFF.

The chain employs TRBV5-1 and TRBJ1-3; no clear D. The germline CDR1 and CDR2 sequences are SGHRS and YFSETQ. The CDR3 is made up of 14 amino acids. V lost 6 bases and J lost 7, with 17 bases in between. This chain's CDR3 is CASKLELTVNTIYF. The DNA for the CDR3 is TGCGCCAGCAAGTTGGAGTTAACCGTGAACACCATATATTTT.

The rearrangement links TRBV2 to TRBJ1-1; D possibly corresponds to TRBD1 (6 bases). The CDR3 loop spans 15 amino acids. From germline, CDR1 is SNHLY and CDR2 FYNNEI. V was cut by 6 bases and J by 1 base, with 15 bases left in between. Here the CDR3 reads CASSPTGTWNTEAFF. Written as DNA, the CDR3 is TGTGCCAGCAGCCCTACAGGGACCTGGAACACTGAAGCTTTCTTT. Combining the CDR3 with reference TRBV2 and TRBJ1-1 gives the whole variable domain EPEVTQTPSHQVTQMGQEVILRCVPISNHLYFYWYRQILGQKVEFLVSFYNNEISEKSEIFDDQFSVERPDGSNFTLKIRSTKLEDSAMYFCASSPTGTWNTEAFFGQGTRLTVV.

V is TRBV7-9 and J is TRBJ1-6; 11 nucleotides match TRBD1. After removal of 0 bases from V and 11 bases from J, the junction contained 3 bases not matched to a gene. CDR1 is SEHNR and CDR2 is FQNEAQ in the germline V gene (reference sequence). This CDR3 region has 15 residues. In nucleotides, the CDR3 is TGTGCCAGCAGCTTAGCTGGACAGGGGGCACCACCCCTCCACTTT. It yields the protein CASSLAGQGAPPLHF.

The V and J genes are TRBV14 and TRBJ2-7; D is uncertain. The CDR3 totals 12 residues. The germline V and J ends were trimmed by 1 base and 7 bases, with 8 bases remaining between them. The V gene's germline CDR1 is SGHDN and CDR2 FVKESK. The CDR3 coding sequence is TGTGCCAGCAGCCAAGGAAACTGGGAGCAGTACTTC. The encoded protein is CASSQGNWEQYF. Based on the CDR3 plus reference TRBV14 and TRBJ2-7, the full variable domain is EAGVTQFPSHSVIEKGQTVTLRCDPISGHDNLYWYRRVMGKEIKFLLHFVKESKQDESGMPNNRFLAERTGGTYSTLKVQPAELEDSGVYFCASSQGNWEQYFGPGTRLTVT.

This clone has just one count. The chain couples TRBV5-8 to TRBJ1-2; no definite D call. Germline-derived CDR1 and CDR2 are SGHTS and YDEGEE. V lost 1 base, J lost 7 bases, and 17 bases lay in between. This CDR3 comprises 15 residues. The CDR3 sequence: CASSLIPVRVGGYTF. The DNA for the CDR3 is TGTGCCAGCAGCTTGATACCGGTCCGGGTCGGTGGCTACACCTTC.

The chain recombines TRBV12-5 with TRBJ2-3, with 9 bases matching TRBD1. V dropped 5 bases and J dropped 6; count of bases not matched to a gene: 3. The CDR3 consists of 13 residues. Germline V gene data show CDR1 as LGHNT and CDR2 as FRNRAP. CDR3 in DNA: TGTGCTAGTGGTGTACAGGGGGCCGATACGCAGTATTTT. Translated, it gives CASGVQGADTQYF.

This chain uses TRBV2 with TRBJ1-6, with unresolved D. The CDR3 sequence is 19 residues long. CDR1 and CDR2 from the germline V gene are SNHLY and FYNNEI. With 8 bases removed from V and 8 bases from J, the gap between germline ends came to 31 bases. CDR3 in DNA: TGTGCCAGCGGCCCGTTTCCCAACTTATGGAGAGAAGTTTATTCACCCCTCCACTTT. The encoded protein is CASGPFPNLWREVYSPLHF.

The J gene is TRBJ2-5, the V gene TRBV7-2, with 8 bases fitting TRBD1. Per the germline V gene, CDR1 is SGHTA and CDR2 is FQGNSA. V was pared by 4 bases and J by 5 bases, with 9 bases of the junction left unmatched. The CDR3 totals 15 residues. Here the CDR3 DNA reads TGTGCCAGCAGCTCCGACAGGGGCGCCGTGGAGACCCAGTACTTC. Translated, it gives CASSSDRGAVETQYF.

This clone was seen a single time. This chain links TRBV6-1 with TRBJ2-7; 7 bases match TRBD1. Germline CDR1 reads MNHNS; CDR2 reads SASEGT. The CDR3 is made up of 15 amino acids. After removal of 4 bases from V and 5 bases from J, the junction contained 11 bases not matched to a gene. DNA of the CDR3: TGTGCCAGCAGTGTTTTGGGACAGAACCCCAACGAGCAGTACTTC. Protein: CASSVLGQNPNEQYF.

The chain has TRBV7-2 and TRBJ1-1; TRBD1 is a possible D gene (5 bases). The CDR3 has 14 residues. Germline CDR1 SGHTA, CDR2 FQGNSA. V was pared by 5 bases and J by 4 bases, with 14 bases between. The CDR3 nucleotides are TGTGCCAGCAGCCCAAGAGCCAGGGCCACTGAAGCTTTCTTT. As protein: CASSPRARATEAFF.

Only a few counts were recorded for this clone. The CDR3 here is CASSLERGTGGRNTQYF. CDR3 in DNA: TGTGCCAGCAGCTTAGAACGGGGGACAGGGGGCAGGAATACGCAGTATTTT. The rearrangement links TRBV7-2 to TRBJ2-3; TRBD1 matches at 12 bases. CDR3 length equals 17 residues. The germline V gene has CDR1 SGHTA and CDR2 FQGNSA. The trim removed 1 base at V and 7 bases at J, leaving 9 bases unmatched.

There are a few counts of this clone. This sequence joins TRBV30 and TRBJ1-2; D call uncertain. Germline V CDR1 and CDR2: GTSNPN, SVGIG (reference sequence). This CDR3 comprises 12 residues. Trimming cost V 3 bases and J 2 bases, with 7 bases left between them. The chain's CDR3 is CAWRTENYGYTF. The DNA for the CDR3 is TGTGCCTGGAGAACAGAGAACTATGGCTACACCTTC. Based on the CDR3 plus reference TRBV30 and TRBJ1-2, the full variable domain is SQTIHQWPATLVQPVGSPLSLECTVEGTSNPNLYWYRQAAGRGLQLLFYSVGIGQISSEVPQNLSASRPQDRQFILSSKKLLLSDSGFYLCAWRTENYGYTFGSGTRLTVV.

CDR3 DNA sequence: TGTGCCAGCAGTAGGGAAGGGGGTACCAAAAACATTCAGTACTTC. Encoded protein: CASSREGGTKNIQYF. The chain combines TRBV6-5 with TRBJ2-4, with a possible D match to TRBD1 (6 bases). The germline V and J ends were trimmed by 5 bases and 2 bases, with 13 bases remaining between them. Germline V gives CDR1 MNHEY, CDR2 SVGAGI. The CDR3 runs 15 residues.

The table lists this clone with a count of one. The chain combines TRBV10-1 with TRBJ1-5, with D perhaps matching TRBD1 (6 bases). Trimming removed 0 bases at V and 5 bases at J, with 17 bases between. The CDR3 covers 17 residues. Germline V CDR1 and CDR2: WNHNN, SYGVQD (reference sequence). The CDR3 region is CASSESVGPRGYQPQHF. Written as DNA, the CDR3 is TGCGCCAGCAGTGAGTCGGTGGGGCCGAGGGGGTATCAGCCCCAGCATTTT.

The rearrangement joins TRBV30 to TRBJ2-7; no clear D. CDR3 size: 12 residues. Germline CDR1 is GTSNPN and CDR2 is SVGIG (reference sequence). With 8 bases removed from V and 2 bases from J, the gap between germline ends came to 13 bases. CDR3 sequence (DNA): TGTGCCAGCAAACAGACCACCTACGAGCAGTACTTC. It yields the protein CASKQTTYEQYF.

This rearrangement joins TRBV5-8 to TRBJ2-7, with a possible D match to TRBD2 (6 bases). The CDR3 has 16 residues. Deletions cut 3 bases from V and 0 bases from J, with 16 bases between. Per germline, CDR1 SGHTS and CDR2 YDEGEE. The CDR3 protein is CASSWALGGNSYEQYF. The CDR3 DNA reads as TGTGCCAGCAGCTGGGCGTTGGGCGGGAACTCCTACGAGCAGTACTTC.

This clone was found a few times. V gene TRBV2 combines with J gene TRBJ1-2; TRBD1 matches at 7 bases. V dropped 5 bases and J dropped 2; count of bases not matched to a gene: 2. This CDR3 spans 13 amino acids. Germline values: CDR1 SNHLY, CDR2 FYNNEI. The CDR3 nucleotides read TGTGCCAGCAGTTGGGGACAGAACTATGGCTACACCTTC. It encodes CASSWGQNYGYTF.

The genes are TRBV7-2 and TRBJ2-7; D remains unclear. Looked up from germline, CDR1 is SGHTA and CDR2 is FQGNSA. CDR3 length: 14 amino acids. The V end was cut by 3 bases, the J end by 9 bases, with 18 bases between. The CDR3 reads CASSLGPGTGAQYF. DNA of the CDR3: TGTGCCAGCAGCTTGGGCCCTGGTACCGGCGCGCAGTACTTC.

The chain has TRBV30 and TRBJ1-1; D gene ambiguous. The ends were cut back, 0 bases at V and 1 base at J, with 6 bases in the middle. Germline V gene data show CDR1 as GTSNPN and CDR2 as SVGIG (reference sequence). The CDR3 is 13 residues long. The CDR3 loop is CAWSVRGNTEAFF. DNA of the CDR3: TGTGCCTGGAGTGTACGGGGGAACACTGAAGCTTTCTTT.

Comments on this clone: Other DNA sequences within the sample encode an identical CDR3. The rearrangement links TRBV6-4 to TRBJ2-3; D is possibly TRBD1 (5 bases). Germline V CDR1 and CDR2: MRHNA, SNTAGT. V was clipped by 5 bases and J by 3 bases, with 9 bases between them. This CDR3 is built from 13 residues. CDR3 bases: TGTGCCAGCAGTTTACAGGAGACAGATACGCAGTATTTT. It translates to CASSLQETDTQYF.

The chain recombines TRBV30 with TRBJ1-1; D is possibly TRBD1 (6 bases). V was trimmed by 4 bases and J by 2 bases, leaving 11 bases between them. Germline V gene lookup returns CDR1 GTSNPN and CDR2 SVGIG (reference sequence). The CDR3 contains 13 residues. CDR3 in DNA: TGTGCCTGGATCCGGGGGGGCAACACTGAAGCTTTCTTT. Translated, it gives CAWIRGGNTEAFF.